The TCR beta chain under discussion was sequenced for a study of cytomegalovirus exposure and HLA in healthy donors. Points on this clone: Its specificity is not known.

13 Jbeta primers and 60 Vbeta primers were used for the PCR. Assay: immunoSEQ multiplex PCR; the TCRdb copy retains only in-frame clones and omits some. The sample includes 95,000 to 100,000 clones, roughly 79% seen only once; the top ten take about 2%. CDR1 and CDR2 (germline): SGHDN, FVKESK. The CDR3 runs 17 residues. V lost 4 bases and J lost 4, with 19 bases in between. Points from the study as a whole: TCR beta chains numbering approximately 150 were designated cytomegalovirus-associated. Rare sequences made up most TCRs, while some public TCRs were found in many donors. Some segments of the V type, notably TRBV6-2 and TRBV6-3, were excluded as indistinguishable.

This clonotype was obtained from a man between 35 and 55 years old in good health and CMV-seronegative. Sequencing input: PBMCs. V is TRBV14 and J is TRBJ1-4; perhaps TRBD1 as D (5 bases). CDR3 region: CASSLQFLRGFNEKLFF. The CDR3 coding sequence is TGTGCCAGCAGCCTACAATTCCTAAGGGGATTTAATGAAAAACTGTTTTTT.